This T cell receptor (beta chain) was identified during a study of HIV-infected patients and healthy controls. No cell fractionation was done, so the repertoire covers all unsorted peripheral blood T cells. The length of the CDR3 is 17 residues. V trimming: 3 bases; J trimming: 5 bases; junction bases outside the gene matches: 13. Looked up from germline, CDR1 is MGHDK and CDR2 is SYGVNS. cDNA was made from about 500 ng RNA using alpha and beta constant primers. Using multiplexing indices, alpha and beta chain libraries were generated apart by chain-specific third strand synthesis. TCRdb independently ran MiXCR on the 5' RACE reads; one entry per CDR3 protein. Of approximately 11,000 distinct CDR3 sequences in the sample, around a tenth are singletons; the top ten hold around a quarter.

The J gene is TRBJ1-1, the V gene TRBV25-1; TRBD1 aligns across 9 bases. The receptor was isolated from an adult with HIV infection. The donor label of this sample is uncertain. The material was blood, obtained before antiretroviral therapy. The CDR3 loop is CASSDDFDRGVTTEAFF. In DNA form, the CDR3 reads TGTGCCAGCAGTGACGATTTTGACAGGGGGGTGACGACTGAAGCTTTCTTT.